The rows below give T cell receptor beta chains drawn from one sample of a study of blood T cell repertoires in COVID-19. Repertoires were generated with immunoSEQ multiplex PCR, while TCRdb's copy carries only in-frame clones and drops some. The repertoire holds some 200,000 clones, with about 90% as singletons. Sequenced material: peripheral blood. The receptor set was obtained from a woman aged 45-65 years with acute or convalescent COVID-19. CDR3s include the opening cysteine and the closing phenylalanine or tryptophan. Each record gives: clone size, J gene, V gene, D gene, CDR3 protein, CDR3 DNA. A D gene is named only where the DNA matches it firmly. Clone size appears in some rows only: once, few, many, or a class for an expanded clone.

.	TRBJ2-5	TRBV7-7	.	CASSLGPGWQETQYF	TGTGCCAGCAGCTTAGGACCCGGGTGGCAAGAGACCCAGTACTTC
.	TRBJ1-1	TRBV6-5	.	CASTTRASTEAFF	TGTGCCAGCACCACCAGGGCGAGCACTGAAGCTTTCTTT
.	TRBJ2-5	TRBV7-3	.	CASSTTGAKETQYF	TGTGCCAGCAGCACTACAGGTGCCAAAGAGACCCAGTACTTC
.	TRBJ2-3	TRBV10-2	TRBD2	CASSETGGGWDTQYF	TGCGCCAGCAGTGAGACGGGCGGGGGATGGGATACGCAGTATTTT
.	TRBJ1-1	TRBV5-1	.	CASSFRKNTEAFF	TGCGCCAGCAGCTTCAGGAAGAACACTGAAGCTTTCTTT
.	TRBJ2-4	TRBV5-1	TRBD2	CASSSGGQAKNIQYF	TGCGCCAGCAGTTCGGGGGGGCAGGCCAAAAACATTCAGTACTTC
.	TRBJ1-1	TRBV4-3	.	CASSYAAPNTEAFF	TGCGCCAGCAGCTACGCGGCCCCGAACACTGAAGCTTTCTTT
.	TRBJ1-2	TRBV29-1	.	CSVEVRGTYYGDGYTF	TGCAGCGTTGAAGTTAGGGGGACCTACTATGGCGATGGCTACACCTTC
.	TRBJ2-3	TRBV7-2	TRBD1	CASSLASGTGIDTQYF	TGTGCCAGCAGCTTAGCCTCCGGGACAGGGATAGATACGCAGTATTTT
once	TRBJ2-3	TRBV12-5	TRBD2	CASESGGSSTDTQYF	TGTGCTAGTGAGAGCGGGGGGTCTAGCACAGATACGCAGTATTTT
.	TRBJ1-5	TRBV19	TRBD1	CASKDRGLSQPQHF	TGTGCCAGTAAGGACAGGGGGTTATCTCAGCCCCAGCATTTT
.	TRBJ2-3	TRBV7-6	.	CASSLASGLGTDTQYF	TGTGCCAGCAGCTTAGCGTCGGGTTTGGGCACAGATACGCAGTATTTT
.	TRBJ1-1	TRBV2	.	CASTVGGITEAFF	TGTGCCAGCACCGTCGGGGGGATCACTGAAGCTTTCTTT
.	TRBJ2-7	TRBV3-1/TRBV3-2	.	CASSPREGASQYF	TGTGCCAGCAGCCCGCGGGAAGGGGCCAGTCAGTACTTC
once	TRBJ2-1	TRBV19	TRBD2	CASSIQSGGPYNEQFF	TGTGCCAGTAGTATACAAAGCGGGGGCCCTTACAATGAGCAGTTCTTC
.	TRBJ1-1	TRBV19	.	CASTLQDRMNTEAFF	TGTGCCAGTACCCTCCAAGACAGAATGAACACTGAAGCTTTCTTT
.	TRBJ1-2	TRBV9	TRBD1	CASSGGQVRYGYTF	TGTGCCAGCTCTGGAGGACAGGTGCGGTATGGCTACACCTTC
once	TRBJ1-1	TRBV29-1	.	CSARKGGEAFF	TGCAGCGCTAGAAAGGGAGGTGAAGCTTTCTTT
.	TRBJ2-7	TRBV3-1/TRBV3-2	.	CASSLVGSSYEQYF	TGTGCCAGCAGCCTCGTAGGGAGCTCCTACGAGCAGTACTTC
.	TRBJ1-4	TRBV4-3	TRBD1	CASSPTGMANEKLFF	TGCGCCAGCAGCCCGACAGGGATGGCTAATGAAAAACTGTTTTTT
.	TRBJ1-3	TRBV11-2	.	CASSPGNTIYF	TGTGCCAGCAGCCCAGGAAACACCATATATTTT
.	TRBJ2-5	TRBV3-1/TRBV3-2	TRBD2	CASSQLPSGGETQYF	TGTGCCAGCAGCCAACTTCCTAGCGGGGGAGAGACCCAGTACTTC
.	TRBJ2-5	TRBV28	.	CASSSGTLTQETQYF	TGTGCCAGCAGTTCAGGGACTCTTACTCAAGAGACCCAGTACTTC
.	TRBJ2-7	TRBV6-5	.	CASSLAGEQYF	TGTGCCAGCAGTCTAGCTGGGGAGCAGTACTTC
.	TRBJ2-7	TRBV29-1	TRBD1	CSAGSGQGNEQYF	TGCAGCGCAGGATCGGGACAGGGGAACGAGCAGTACTTC